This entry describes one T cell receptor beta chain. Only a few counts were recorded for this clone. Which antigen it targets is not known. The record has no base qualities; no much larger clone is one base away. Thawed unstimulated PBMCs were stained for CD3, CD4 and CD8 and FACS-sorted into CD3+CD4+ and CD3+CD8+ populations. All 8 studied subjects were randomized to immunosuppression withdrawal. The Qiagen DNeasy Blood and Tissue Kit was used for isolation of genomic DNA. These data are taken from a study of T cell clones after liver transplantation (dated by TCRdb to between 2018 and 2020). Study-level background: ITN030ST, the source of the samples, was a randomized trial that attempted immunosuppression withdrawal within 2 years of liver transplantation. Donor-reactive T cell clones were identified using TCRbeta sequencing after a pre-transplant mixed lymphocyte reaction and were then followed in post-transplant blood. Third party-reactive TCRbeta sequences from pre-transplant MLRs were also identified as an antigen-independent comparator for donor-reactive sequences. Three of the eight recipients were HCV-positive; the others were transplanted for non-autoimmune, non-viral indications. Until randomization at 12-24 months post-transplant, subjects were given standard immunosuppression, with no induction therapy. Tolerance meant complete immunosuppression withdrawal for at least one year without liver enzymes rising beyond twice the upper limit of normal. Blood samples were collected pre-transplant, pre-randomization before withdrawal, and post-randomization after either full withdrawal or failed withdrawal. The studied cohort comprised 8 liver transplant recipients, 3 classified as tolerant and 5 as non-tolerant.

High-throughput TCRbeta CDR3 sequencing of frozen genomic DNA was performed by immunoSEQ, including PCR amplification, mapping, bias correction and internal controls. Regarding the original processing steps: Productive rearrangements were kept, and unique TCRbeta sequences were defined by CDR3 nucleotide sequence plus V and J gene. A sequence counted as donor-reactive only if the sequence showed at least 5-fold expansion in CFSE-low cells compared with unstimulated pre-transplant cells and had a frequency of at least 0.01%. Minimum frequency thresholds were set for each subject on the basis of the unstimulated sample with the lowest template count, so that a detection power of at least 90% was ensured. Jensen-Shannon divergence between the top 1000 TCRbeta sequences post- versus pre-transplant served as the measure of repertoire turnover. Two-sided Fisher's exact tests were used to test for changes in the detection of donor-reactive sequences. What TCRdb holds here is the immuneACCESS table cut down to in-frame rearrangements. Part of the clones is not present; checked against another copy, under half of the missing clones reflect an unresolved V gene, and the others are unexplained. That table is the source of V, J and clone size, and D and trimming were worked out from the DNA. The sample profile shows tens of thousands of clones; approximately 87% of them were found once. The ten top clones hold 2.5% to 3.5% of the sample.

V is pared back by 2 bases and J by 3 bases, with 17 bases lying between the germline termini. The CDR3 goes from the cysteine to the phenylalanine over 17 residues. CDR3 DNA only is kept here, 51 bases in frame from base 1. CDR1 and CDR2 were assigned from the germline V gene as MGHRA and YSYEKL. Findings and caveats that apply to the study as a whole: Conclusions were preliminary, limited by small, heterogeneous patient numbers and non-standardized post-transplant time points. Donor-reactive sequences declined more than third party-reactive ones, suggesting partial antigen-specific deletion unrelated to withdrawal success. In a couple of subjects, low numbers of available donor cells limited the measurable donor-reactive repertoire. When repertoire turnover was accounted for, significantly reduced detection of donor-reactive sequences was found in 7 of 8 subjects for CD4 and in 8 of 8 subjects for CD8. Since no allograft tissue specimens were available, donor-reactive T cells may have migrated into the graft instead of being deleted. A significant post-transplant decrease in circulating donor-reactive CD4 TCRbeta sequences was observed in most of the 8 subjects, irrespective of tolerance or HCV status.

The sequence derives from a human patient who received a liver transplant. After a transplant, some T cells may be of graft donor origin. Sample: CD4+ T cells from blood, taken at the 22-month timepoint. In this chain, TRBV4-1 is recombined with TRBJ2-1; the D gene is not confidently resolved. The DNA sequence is TGCGCCAGCAGCCAAAAGAGTCCCGTACCGTTCTACAATGAGCAGTTCTTC. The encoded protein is CASSQKSPVPFYNEQFF.